These 15 T cell receptor beta chains were all obtained from the same sample, sequenced in a study of blood T cell repertoires in COVID-19. The method was immunoSEQ multiplex PCR; TCRdb's version includes in-frame clones alone and lacks a portion of them. The sample yields roughly 250,000 clones, around 89% seen once. The sequenced sample consisted of peripheral blood. These receptors were taken from a man younger than 40 with acute or convalescent COVID-19.

The chain joins TRBV5-1 to TRBJ1-3; D is unclear. Germline CDR1 and CDR2: SGHRS and YFSETQ. This CDR3 spans 14 amino acids. V was shortened by 4 bases and J by 3 bases, with 11 bases between the two germline ends. CDR3 in amino acids: CASSPGRLGNTIYF. The CDR3 DNA follows: TGCGCCAGCAGCCCGGGGAGACTTGGAAACACCATATATTTT.

This clone has just one count. The chain carries TRBV7-9 and TRBJ2-1, with D tentatively TRBD2 (6 bases). V gave up 3 bases and J gave up 6 bases, with 12 bases separating them. CDR1 SEHNR and CDR2 FQNEAQ come from the germline V gene (reference sequence). This CDR3 is built from 14 residues. The CDR3 region is CASSLHAGGNEQFF. CDR3 DNA sequence: TGTGCCAGCAGCTTGCACGCCGGGGGCAATGAGCAGTTCTTC.

This clone was observed a single time. The V call is TRBV27, the J call TRBJ2-7; D is unresolved. From germline, CDR1 is MNHEY and CDR2 SMNVEV (reference sequence). Trimming left V 3 bases short and J 5 bases short, with 11 bases between. The CDR3 spans 13 residues. The CDR3 DNA is TGTGCCAGCAGTTTTACCGGTTCCCACGAGCAGTACTTC. This gives the protein CASSFTGSHEQYF.

This clone was seen only once. The rearrangement uses TRBV2 and TRBJ2-5, with D possibly matching TRBD1 (6 bases). CDR1 SNHLY and CDR2 FYNNEI come from the germline V gene. V lost 6 bases to trimming and J lost 7 bases, with 18 bases between them. The CDR3 runs to 14 residues. The CDR3 DNA reads TGTGCCAGCAGGGACCCGGATCAGGGGTGGACCCAGTACTTC. It translates to CASRDPDQGWTQYF.

V usage is TRBV10-1 and J usage is TRBJ2-7; 7 bases are shared with TRBD1. Losses at the gene ends were 2 bases for V and 4 bases for J; bases not matched to a gene: 5. The CDR3 totals 14 residues. CDR1 and CDR2 from the germline V gene are WNHNN and SYGVQD (reference sequence). The CDR3 region is CASSERDRVYEQYF. The CDR3, as DNA: TGCGCCAGCAGTGAGCGGGACAGAGTTTACGAGCAGTACTTC.

The chain links TRBV9 to TRBJ2-2, with D perhaps matching TRBD2 (5 bases). Trimming shortened V by 6 bases and J by 6 bases, and 15 bases separated the two germline ends. Germline V gene data show CDR1 as SGDLS and CDR2 as YYNGEE. This CDR3 has 14 residues. The CDR3: CASTPWESAGELFF. The CDR3 region has the DNA TGTGCCAGCACTCCGTGGGAGTCCGCCGGGGAGCTGTTTTTT.

The chain employs TRBV11-2 and TRBJ2-7; 9 bases line up with TRBD1. Germline V CDR1 and CDR2: SGHAT, FQNNGV. CDR3 length: 14 amino acids. V trimming: 3 bases; J trimming: 5 bases; junction bases outside the gene matches: 5. In DNA, the CDR3 is TGTGCCAGCAGCTTGGGGACAGGGTCCCACGAGCAGTACTTC. Its protein product is CASSLGTGSHEQYF. The complete variable domain, with remaining parts taken from reference TRBV11-2 and TRBJ2-7, reads EAGVAQSPRYKIIEKRQSVAFWCNPISGHATLYWYQQILGQGPKLLIQFQNNGVVDDSQLPKDRFSAERLKGVDSTLKIQPAKLEDSAVYLCASSLGTGSHEQYFGPGTRLTVT.

The chain carries TRBV5-6 and TRBJ1-4; the D gene is possibly TRBD1 (5 bases). The CDR3 runs 16 residues. Between the trimmed V and J ends, which lost 4 bases and 4 bases, there was a span of 17 bases. From germline, CDR1 is SGHDT and CDR2 YYEEEE. CDR3 nucleotides: TGTGCCAGCAGCCTACTTCGAAGCAGGGTTAATGAAAAACTGTTTTTT. Its translation: CASSLLRSRVNEKLFF.

J is TRBJ2-1 and V is TRBV4-1, with 11 bases aligning to TRBD1. CDR1 is MGHRA and CDR2 is YSYEKL in the germline V gene. V trimming: 8 bases; J trimming: 10 bases; junction bases outside the gene matches: 10. The CDR3 runs to 14 residues. In nucleotides, the CDR3 is TGCGCCAGCGGCTCCGGGACAGGGGGTTGGGAGCAGTTCTTC. Its translation is CASGSGTGGWEQFF.

V usage is TRBV27 and J usage is TRBJ1-3, with a possible D match to TRBD1 (5 bases). The CDR3 is made up of 14 amino acids. From germline, CDR1 is MNHEY and CDR2 SMNVEV (reference sequence). Deletions cut 5 bases from V and 3 bases from J, with 11 bases between. Written as DNA, the CDR3 is TGTGCCAGCAGTCCGACAGCCGGTGGAAACACCATATATTTT. Its protein is CASSPTAGGNTIYF.

The chain uses TRBV7-6 and TRBJ1-1; 7 nucleotides align to TRBD1. This CDR3 contains 15 residues. V shed 4 bases and J 0 bases; nucleotides not matched to a gene: 5. CDR1 SGHVS and CDR2 FNYEAQ come from the germline V gene. The CDR3 loop reads CASSSTGRLNTEAFF. In DNA form, the CDR3 reads TGTGCCAGCAGCTCGACAGGGCGTTTGAACACTGAAGCTTTCTTT.

The CDR3 sequence: CASRATGEAEAFF. The DNA for the CDR3 is TGTGCCAGCCGTGCCACAGGGGAGGCTGAAGCTTTCTTT. This rearrangement joins TRBV7-3 to TRBJ1-1, with 7 bases lining up with TRBD1. The V gene's germline CDR1 is SGHTA and CDR2 FQGTGA. Losses at the gene ends were 8 bases for V and 6 bases for J; bases not matched to a gene: 9. The CDR3 runs to 13 residues.

The chain couples TRBV6-5 to TRBJ1-5, with D tentatively TRBD1 (6 bases). Trimming removed 6 bases from V and 3 bases from J, with 12 bases in between. This CDR3 is 14 amino acids long. The germline V gene encodes CDR1 MNHEY and CDR2 SVGAGI. CDR3 nucleotide sequence: TGTGCCAGCAGCCGAGGGGGGGCCAATCAGCCCCAGCATTTT. Protein product: CASSRGGANQPQHF.

The chain uses TRBV19 and TRBJ1-6; 7 positions match TRBD1. With V trimmed by 6 bases and J by 6 bases, 8 bases remained unmatched. The CDR3 spans 15 residues. The V gene's germline CDR1 is LNHDA and CDR2 SQIVND (reference sequence). CDR3 region: CASRNRDSSNSPLHF. CDR3 DNA: TGTGCCAGTAGAAACCGGGACAGTAGTAATTCACCCCTCCACTTT.

This chain joins TRBV11-2 and TRBJ2-1; D remains ambiguous. Germline-derived CDR1 and CDR2 are SGHAT and FQNNGV. V shed 5 bases and J shed 5 bases, with 4 bases lying between them. The CDR3 consists of 11 residues. CDR3 loop: CASSPHNEQFF. CDR3 sequence (DNA): TGTGCCAGCAGCCCTCACAATGAGCAGTTCTTC.